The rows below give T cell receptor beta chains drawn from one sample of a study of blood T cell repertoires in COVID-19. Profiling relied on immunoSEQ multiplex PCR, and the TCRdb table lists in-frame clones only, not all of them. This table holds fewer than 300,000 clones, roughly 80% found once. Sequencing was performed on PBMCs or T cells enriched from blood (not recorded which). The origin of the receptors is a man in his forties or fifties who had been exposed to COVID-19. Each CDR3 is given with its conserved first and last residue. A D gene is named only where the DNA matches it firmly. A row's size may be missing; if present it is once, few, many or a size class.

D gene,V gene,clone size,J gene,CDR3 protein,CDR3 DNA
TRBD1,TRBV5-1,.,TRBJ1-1,CASSIRTGGHTEAFF,TGCGCCAGCAGCATACGGACAGGGGGACACACTGAAGCTTTCTTT
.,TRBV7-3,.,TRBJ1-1,CASSTQMNTEAFF,TGTGCCAGCAGCACCCAGATGAACACTGAAGCTTTCTTT
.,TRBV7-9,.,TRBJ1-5,CASSPDTSNQPQHF,TGTGCCAGCAGCCCTGACACTTCGAATCAGCCCCAGCATTTT
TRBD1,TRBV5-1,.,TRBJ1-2,CASSLGTGEGYTF,TGCGCCAGCAGCTTGGGGACAGGAGAGGGCTACACCTTC
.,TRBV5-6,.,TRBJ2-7,CASSSRTPYEQYF,TGTGCCAGCAGCTCTAGAACACCCTACGAGCAGTACTTC
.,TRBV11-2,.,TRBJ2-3,CASSLIRETDTQYF,TGTGCCAGCAGCTTAATCCGGGAGACAGATACGCAGTATTTT
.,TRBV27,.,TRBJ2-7,CASSLRRAPGPTKSYEQYF,TGTGCCAGCAGTTTGCGGAGGGCACCGGGACCCACTAAATCCTACGAGCAGTACTTC
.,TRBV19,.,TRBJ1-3,CALTDSGNTIYF,TGTGCCCTGACAGACTCTGGAAACACCATATATTTT
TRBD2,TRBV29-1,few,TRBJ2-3,CSVPRVGGRERGTDTQYF,TGCAGCGTCCCAAGGGTCGGTGGGCGGGAGCGGGGCACAGATACGCAGTATTTT
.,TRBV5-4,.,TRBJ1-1,CASSPSRGLGTEAFF,TGTGCCAGCAGCCCGTCCAGGGGTCTTGGGACTGAAGCTTTCTTT
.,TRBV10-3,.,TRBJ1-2,CALGPRSGSYGYTF,TGTGCCTTAGGACCCAGAAGCGGATCCTATGGCTACACCTTC
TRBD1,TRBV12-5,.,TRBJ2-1,CASGPDPQGVSLRSSYNEQFF,TGTGCTAGTGGTCCCGACCCCCAGGGGGTTTCTTTGCGGAGCTCCTACAATGAGCAGTTCTTC
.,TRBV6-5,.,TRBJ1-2,CASSYRPGVKYGYTF,TGTGCCAGCAGTTACAGACCAGGGGTTAAGTATGGCTACACCTTC
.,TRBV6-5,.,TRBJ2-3,CASSESLDDTQYF,TGTGCCAGCAGCGAGAGTCTCGATGATACGCAGTATTTT
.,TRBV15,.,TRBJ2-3,CATSRDGLAYTQYF,TGTGCCACCAGCAGAGATGGGCTAGCATATACGCAGTATTTT
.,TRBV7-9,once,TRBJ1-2,CASSDRGGSNYGYTF,TGTGCCAGCAGCGATCGTGGGGGCTCTAACTATGGCTACACCTTC
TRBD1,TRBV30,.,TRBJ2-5,CAWSGATGGLKETQYF,TGTGCCTGGAGTGGGGCGACAGGGGGTCTTAAAGAGACCCAGTACTTC
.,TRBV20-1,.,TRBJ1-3,CSAQTGNTIYF,TGCAGTGCCCAAACTGGAAACACCATATATTTT
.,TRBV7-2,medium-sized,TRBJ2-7,CASSLEWRSSYEQYF,TGTGCCAGCAGCTTAGAGTGGCGGAGCTCCTACGAGCAGTACTTC